This TCR beta chain was captured by sequencing in a study of identical twins. This clonotype was observed many times. cDNA carried unique molecular identifiers, and a universal primer site was added by template switching. TCRdb reprocessed the 5' RACE reads with MiXCR, giving one entry per CDR3 protein. This sample has about 890,000 distinct CDR3 sequences, with roughly 12% found just once. The same sample was also studied in work on yellow fever vaccine responses in identical twins.

Sequencing was carried out using PBMCs. The receptor was derived from a woman younger than 30 in good health.

In nucleotides, the CDR3 is TGCAGTGCTAATGGGGGGGCCGAGGTGTTTTTT. It encodes CSANGGAEVFF. The gene calls are TRBV20-1 and TRBJ2-2; maybe TRBD2 (7 bases). Trimming left V 4 bases short and J 15 bases short, with 15 bases between. CDR1 is DFQATT and CDR2 is SNEGSKA in the germline V gene (reference sequence). The CDR3 totals 11 residues.